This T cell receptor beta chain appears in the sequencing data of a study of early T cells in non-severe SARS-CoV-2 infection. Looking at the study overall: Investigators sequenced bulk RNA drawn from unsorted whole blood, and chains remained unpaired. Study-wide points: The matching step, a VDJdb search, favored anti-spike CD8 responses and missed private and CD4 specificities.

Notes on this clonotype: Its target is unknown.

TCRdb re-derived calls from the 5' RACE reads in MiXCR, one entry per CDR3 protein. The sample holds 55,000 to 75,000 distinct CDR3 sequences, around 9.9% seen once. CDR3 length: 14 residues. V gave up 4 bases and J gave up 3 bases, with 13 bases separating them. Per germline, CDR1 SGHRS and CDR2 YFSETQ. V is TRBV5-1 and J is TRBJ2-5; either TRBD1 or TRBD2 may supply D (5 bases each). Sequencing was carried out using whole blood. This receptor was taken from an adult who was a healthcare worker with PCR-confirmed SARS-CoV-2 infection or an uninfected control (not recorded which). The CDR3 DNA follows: TGCGCCAGCAGCCGAACCGGGGCTGAAGAGACCCAGTACTTC. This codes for CASSRTGAEETQYF.